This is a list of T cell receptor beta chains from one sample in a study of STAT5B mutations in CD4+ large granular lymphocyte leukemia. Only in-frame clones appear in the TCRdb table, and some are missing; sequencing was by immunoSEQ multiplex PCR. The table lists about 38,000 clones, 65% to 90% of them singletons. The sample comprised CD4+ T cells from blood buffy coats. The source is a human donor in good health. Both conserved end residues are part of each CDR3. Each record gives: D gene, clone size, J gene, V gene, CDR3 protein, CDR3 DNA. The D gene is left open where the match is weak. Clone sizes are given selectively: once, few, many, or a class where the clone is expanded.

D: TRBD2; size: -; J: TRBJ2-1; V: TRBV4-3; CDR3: CASSQGLAGVGNEQFF; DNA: TGCGCCAGCAGCCAAGGACTAGCGGGAGTCGGGAATGAGCAGTTCTTC
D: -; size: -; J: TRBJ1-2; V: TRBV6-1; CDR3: CASSEGAGSDGYTF; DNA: TGTGCCAGCAGTGAAGGGGCTGGGTCCGATGGCTACACCTTC
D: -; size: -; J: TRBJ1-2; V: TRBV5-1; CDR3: CASSLEPNNYGYTF; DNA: TGCGCCAGCAGCTTGGAGCCTAATAACTATGGCTACACCTTC
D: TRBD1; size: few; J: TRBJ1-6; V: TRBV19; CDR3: CASTSGTGWSPLHF; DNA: TGTGCCAGTACCTCCGGGACAGGGTGGTCACCCCTCCACTTT
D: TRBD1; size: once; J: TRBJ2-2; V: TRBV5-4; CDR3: CASSLGGQGRVGELFF; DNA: TGTGCCAGCAGCTTGGGGGGACAGGGAAGGGTCGGGGAGCTGTTTTTT
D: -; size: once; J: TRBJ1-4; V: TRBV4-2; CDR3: CASSLVTEKLFF; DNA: TGTGCCAGCAGCCTCGTCACTGAAAAACTGTTTTTT
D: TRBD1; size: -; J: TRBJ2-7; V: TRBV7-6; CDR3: CASSWTGDPYEQYF; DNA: TGTGCCAGCAGCTGGACAGGGGACCCCTACGAGCAGTACTTC
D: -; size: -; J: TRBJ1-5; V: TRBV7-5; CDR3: CARSLERHSNQPQHF; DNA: TGTGCCAGAAGCTTAGAGCGGCATAGCAATCAGCCCCAGCATTTT
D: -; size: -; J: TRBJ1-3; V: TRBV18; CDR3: CASSQLDTIYF; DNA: TGTGCCAGCTCTCAACTTGACACCATATATTTT
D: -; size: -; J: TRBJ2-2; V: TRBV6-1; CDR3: CASSKDIAVNTGELFF; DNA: TGTGCCAGCAGTAAAGACATAGCGGTGAACACCGGGGAGCTGTTTTTT
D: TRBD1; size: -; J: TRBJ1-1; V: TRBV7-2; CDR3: CASSRDRGSQNTEAFF; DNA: TGTGCCAGCAGCCGGGACAGGGGCAGCCAGAACACTGAAGCTTTCTTT
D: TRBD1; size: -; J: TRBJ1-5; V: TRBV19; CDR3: CASSIQQGSSGQPQHF; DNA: TGTGCCAGTAGTATCCAACAGGGGTCATCAGGACAGCCCCAGCATTTT
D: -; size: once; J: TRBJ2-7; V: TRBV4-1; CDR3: CASSQEGAGASSYEQYF; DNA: TGCGCCAGCAGCCAAGAGGGTGCGGGGGCGAGCTCCTACGAGCAGTACTTC
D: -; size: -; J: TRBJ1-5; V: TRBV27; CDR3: CASSLDYSNQPQHF; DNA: TGTGCCAGCAGCCTAGATTATAGCAATCAGCCCCAGCATTTT
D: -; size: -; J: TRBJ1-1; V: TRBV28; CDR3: CASSSGRPEAFF; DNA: TGTGCCAGCAGTTCCGGGAGGCCAGAAGCTTTCTTT
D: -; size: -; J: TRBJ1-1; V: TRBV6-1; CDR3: CASSVRILGNTEAFF; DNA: TGTGCCAGCAGTGTACGAATACTTGGGAACACTGAAGCTTTCTTT
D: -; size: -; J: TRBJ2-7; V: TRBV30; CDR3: CALRGTSSYEQYF; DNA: TGTGCCCTCAGGGGGACTAGCTCCTACGAGCAGTACTTC
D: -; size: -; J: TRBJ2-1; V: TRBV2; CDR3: CASSEDRVVANEQFF; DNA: TGTGCCAGCAGTGAAGACAGGGTCGTTGCCAATGAGCAGTTCTTC
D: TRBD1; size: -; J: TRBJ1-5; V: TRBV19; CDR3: CASCPLDRGKGNQPQHF; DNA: TGTGCCAGCTGCCCCCTGGACAGGGGAAAAGGCAATCAGCCCCAGCATTTT
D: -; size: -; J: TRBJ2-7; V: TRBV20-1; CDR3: CSARLVGEQYF; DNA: TGCAGTGCTAGACTAGTAGGCGAGCAGTACTTC
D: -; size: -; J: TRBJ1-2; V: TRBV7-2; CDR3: CASSLVGSGYGYTF; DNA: TGTGCCAGCAGCTTAGTAGGCAGTGGCTATGGCTACACCTTC
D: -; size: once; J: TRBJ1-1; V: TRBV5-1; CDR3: CASSPGQPNTEAFF; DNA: TGCGCCAGCAGCCCTGGACAGCCTAACACTGAAGCTTTCTTT
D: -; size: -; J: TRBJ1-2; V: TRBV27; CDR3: CASSFDASSFYGYTF; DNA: TGTGCCAGCAGTTTTGACGCCTCGAGCTTCTATGGCTACACCTTC
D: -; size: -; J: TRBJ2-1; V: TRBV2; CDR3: CASSEWGGEQFF; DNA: TGTGCCAGCAGTGAGTGGGGGGGCGAGCAGTTCTTC
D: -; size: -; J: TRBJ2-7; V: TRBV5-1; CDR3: CASSDSDYEQYF; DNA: TGCGCCAGCAGCGACAGCGACTACGAGCAGTACTTC
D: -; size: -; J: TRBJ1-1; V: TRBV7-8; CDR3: CASSTGSAGVSTEAFF; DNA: TGTGCCAGCAGCACGGGATCCGCTGGGGTTAGCACTGAAGCTTTCTTT
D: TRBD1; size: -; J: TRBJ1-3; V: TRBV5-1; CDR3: CASSSSPGQGHRSGNTIYF; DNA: TGCGCCAGCAGCTCATCCCCGGGACAGGGGCATCGCTCTGGAAACACCATATATTTT
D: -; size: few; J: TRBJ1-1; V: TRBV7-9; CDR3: CASSPGTVLMNTEAFF; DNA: TGTGCCAGCAGCCCTGGGACGGTACTCATGAACACTGAAGCTTTCTTT
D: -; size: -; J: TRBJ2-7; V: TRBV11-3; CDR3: CASSLAGRVHEQYF; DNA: TGTGCCAGCAGCTTAGCGGGAAGGGTCCACGAGCAGTACTTC